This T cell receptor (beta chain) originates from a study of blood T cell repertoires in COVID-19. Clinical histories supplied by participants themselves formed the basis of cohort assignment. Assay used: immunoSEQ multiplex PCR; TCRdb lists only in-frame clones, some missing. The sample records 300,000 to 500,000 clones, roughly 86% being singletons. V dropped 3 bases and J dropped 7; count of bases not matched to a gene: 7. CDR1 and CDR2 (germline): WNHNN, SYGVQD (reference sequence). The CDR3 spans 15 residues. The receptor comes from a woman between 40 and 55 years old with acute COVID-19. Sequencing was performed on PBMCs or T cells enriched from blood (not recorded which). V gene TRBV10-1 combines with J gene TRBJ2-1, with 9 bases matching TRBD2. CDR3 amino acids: CASSDLAGLSNEQFF. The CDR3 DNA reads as TGCGCCAGCAGTGATCTAGCGGGGCTTTCGAATGAGCAGTTCTTC.